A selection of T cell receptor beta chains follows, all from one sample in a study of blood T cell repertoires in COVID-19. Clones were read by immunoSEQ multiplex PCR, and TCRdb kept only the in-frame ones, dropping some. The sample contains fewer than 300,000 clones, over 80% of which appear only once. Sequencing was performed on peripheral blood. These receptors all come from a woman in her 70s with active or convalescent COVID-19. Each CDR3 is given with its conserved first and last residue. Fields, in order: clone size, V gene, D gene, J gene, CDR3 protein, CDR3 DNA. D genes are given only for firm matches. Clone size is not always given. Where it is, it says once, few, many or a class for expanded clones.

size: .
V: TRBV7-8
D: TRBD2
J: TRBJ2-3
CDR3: CASSLRTSGRLDTQYF
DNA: TGTGCCAGCAGCCTCAGGACTAGCGGGAGGCTAGATACGCAGTATTTT

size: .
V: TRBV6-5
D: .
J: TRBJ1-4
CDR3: CASSYSSGTNEKLFF
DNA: TGTGCCAGCAGTTACTCGTCGGGTACAAATGAAAAACTGTTTTTT

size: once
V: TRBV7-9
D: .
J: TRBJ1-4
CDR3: CASSLGKTGQTNEKLFF
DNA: TGTGCCAGCAGCTTAGGTAAAACCGGACAGACTAATGAAAAACTGTTTTTT

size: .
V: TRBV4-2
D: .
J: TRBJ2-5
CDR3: CASSPIQDSQETQYF
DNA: TGTGCCAGCAGTCCCATCCAGGACAGCCAAGAGACCCAGTACTTC

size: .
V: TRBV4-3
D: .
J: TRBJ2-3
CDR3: CASSQDGQPADTQYF
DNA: TGCGCCAGCAGCCAAGATGGTCAACCGGCAGATACGCAGTATTTT

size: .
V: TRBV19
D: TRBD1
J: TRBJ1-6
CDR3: CASSPQGARSSYNSPLHF
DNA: TGTGCCAGTAGTCCACAGGGGGCCAGGAGCTCCTATAATTCACCCCTCCACTTT

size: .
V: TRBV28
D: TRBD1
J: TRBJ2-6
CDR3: CASSPPGQGIDGANVLTF
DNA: TGTGCCAGCAGTCCTCCGGGACAGGGGATCGATGGGGCCAACGTCCTGACTTTC

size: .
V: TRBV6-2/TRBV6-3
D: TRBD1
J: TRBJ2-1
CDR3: CASSNRGLYNEQFF
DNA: TGTGCCAGCAGTAACAGGGGCCTATACAATGAGCAGTTCTTC

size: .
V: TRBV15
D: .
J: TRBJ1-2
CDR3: CATSLRGSTSYTF
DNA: TGTGCCACCAGCCTGAGGGGGTCTACTAGCTACACCTTC

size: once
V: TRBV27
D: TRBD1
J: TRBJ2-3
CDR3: CASSFVQGAVDTQYF
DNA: TGTGCCAGCAGTTTTGTACAGGGGGCGGTGGATACGCAGTATTTT

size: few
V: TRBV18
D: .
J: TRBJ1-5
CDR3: CASSPQSIGSNQPQHF
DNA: TGTGCCAGCTCACCACAATCGATCGGTAGCAATCAGCCCCAGCATTTT

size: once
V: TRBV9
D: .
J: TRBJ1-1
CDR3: CASSSLRNTEAFF
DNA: TGTGCCAGCAGCTCCCTTAGGAACACTGAAGCTTTCTTT

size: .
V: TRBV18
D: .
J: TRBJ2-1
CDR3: CATQPDSHNEQFF
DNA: TGTGCCACCCAACCGGACTCTCACAATGAGCAGTTCTTC

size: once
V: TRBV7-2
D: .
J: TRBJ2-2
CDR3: CASSLMGLQNTGELFF
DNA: TGTGCCAGCAGCTTGATGGGACTCCAGAACACCGGGGAGCTGTTTTTT

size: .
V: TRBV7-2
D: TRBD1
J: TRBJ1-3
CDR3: CASSLAGTGDHGNTIYF
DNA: TGTGCCAGCAGCTTAGCCGGCACAGGGGATCATGGAAACACCATATATTTT

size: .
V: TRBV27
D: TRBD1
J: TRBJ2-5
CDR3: CASSVTGVRGETQYF
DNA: TGTGCCAGCAGTGTGACAGGGGTGAGGGGAGAGACCCAGTACTTC

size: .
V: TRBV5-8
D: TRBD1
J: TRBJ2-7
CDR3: CASSFGQGYNEQYF
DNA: TGTGCCAGCAGCTTCGGACAGGGGTACAACGAGCAGTACTTC

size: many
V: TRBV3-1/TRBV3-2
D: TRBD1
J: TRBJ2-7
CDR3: CASSQGGQGELYEQYF
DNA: TGTGCCAGCAGCCAAGGAGGCCAGGGGGAACTCTACGAGCAGTACTTC

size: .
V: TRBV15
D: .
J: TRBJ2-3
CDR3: CATSIGGGTDTQYF
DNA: TGTGCCACCAGTATAGGGGGGGGTACAGATACGCAGTATTTT

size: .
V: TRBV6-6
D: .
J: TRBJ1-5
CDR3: CASSLPDRHQPQHF
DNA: TGTGCCAGCAGCCTACCCGACAGGCATCAGCCCCAGCATTTT

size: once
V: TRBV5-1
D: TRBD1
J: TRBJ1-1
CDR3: CASSRYRGGVTEAFF
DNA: TGCGCCAGCAGCAGGTACAGGGGCGGGGTCACTGAAGCTTTCTTT

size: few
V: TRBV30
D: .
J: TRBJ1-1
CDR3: CAWSVQDTEAFF
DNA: TGTGCCTGGAGTGTACAGGACACTGAAGCTTTCTTT

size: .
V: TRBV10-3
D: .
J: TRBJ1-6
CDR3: CAISEATLGGQNSPLHF
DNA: TGTGCCATCAGCGAAGCCACTCTGGGGGGTCAGAATTCACCCCTCCACTTT

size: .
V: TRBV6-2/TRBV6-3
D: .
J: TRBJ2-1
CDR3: CASSSNRANEQFF
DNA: TGTGCCAGCAGTTCAAACAGGGCAAATGAGCAGTTCTTC

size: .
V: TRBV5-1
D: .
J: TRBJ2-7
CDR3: CASRTYSTDEQYF
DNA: TGCGCCAGCAGAACCTATTCCACGGACGAGCAGTACTTC

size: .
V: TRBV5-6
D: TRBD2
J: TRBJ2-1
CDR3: CASSLFGLAGTGHEQFF
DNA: TGTGCCAGCAGCTTGTTCGGGCTAGCGGGAACTGGCCATGAGCAGTTCTTC

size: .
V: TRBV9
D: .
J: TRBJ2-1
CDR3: CASSVGANEQFF
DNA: TGTGCCAGCAGCGTAGGGGCTAATGAGCAGTTCTTC

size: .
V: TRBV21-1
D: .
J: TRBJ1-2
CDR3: CASSKACTGGYTF
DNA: TGTGCCAGCAGCAAAGCGTGCACAGGGGGCTACACCTTC

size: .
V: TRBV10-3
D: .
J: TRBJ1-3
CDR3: CAISEGQLSGNTIYF
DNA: TGTGCCATCAGTGAGGGACAGCTCTCTGGAAACACCATATATTTT

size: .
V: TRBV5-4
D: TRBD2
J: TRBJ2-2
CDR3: CASSLGTSGLETGELFF
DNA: TGTGCCAGCAGCTTAGGGACTAGCGGACTCGAAACCGGGGAGCTGTTTTTT

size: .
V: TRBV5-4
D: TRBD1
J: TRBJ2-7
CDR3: CASSFGQGDEQYF
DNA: TGTGCCAGCAGTTTTGGACAGGGAGACGAGCAGTACTTC

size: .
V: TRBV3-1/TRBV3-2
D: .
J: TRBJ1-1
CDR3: CASSQEYGGDVGNQAFF
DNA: TGTGCCAGCAGCCAAGAATACGGGGGGGACGTCGGGAATCAAGCTTTCTTT

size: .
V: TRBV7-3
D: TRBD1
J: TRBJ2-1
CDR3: CASSQGQGLYNEQFF
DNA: TGTGCCAGCAGCCAAGGACAGGGCTTGTACAATGAGCAGTTCTTC

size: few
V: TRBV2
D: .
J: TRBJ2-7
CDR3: CASSPYRENYEQYF
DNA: TGTGCCAGCAGCCCCTACAGGGAAAACTACGAGCAGTACTTC

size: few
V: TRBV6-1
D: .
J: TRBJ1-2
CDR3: CASSDQAGRSSYGYTF
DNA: TGTGCCAGCAGTGATCAGGCAGGCCGGTCGAGTTATGGCTACACCTTC

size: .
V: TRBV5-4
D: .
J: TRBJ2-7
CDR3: CASSLQKGAGEQYF
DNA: TGTGCCAGCAGCCTCCAGAAGGGGGCGGGGGAGCAGTACTTC

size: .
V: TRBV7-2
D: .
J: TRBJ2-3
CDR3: CASSLGAGTDTQYF
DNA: TGTGCCAGCAGCTTAGGGGCCGGCACAGATACGCAGTATTTT

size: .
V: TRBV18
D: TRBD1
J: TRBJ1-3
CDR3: CASSPSTGASGNTIYF
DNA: TGTGCCAGCTCACCTTCGACAGGGGCTTCTGGAAACACCATATATTTT

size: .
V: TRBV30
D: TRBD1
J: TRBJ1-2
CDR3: CASPLRDRGEGYTF
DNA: TGTGCCTCCCCCCTCCGGGACAGGGGTGAGGGCTACACCTTC

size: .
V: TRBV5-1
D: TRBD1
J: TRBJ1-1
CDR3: CASSLVQGARTEAFF
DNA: TGCGCCAGCAGCTTGGTCCAGGGGGCGCGGACTGAAGCTTTCTTT

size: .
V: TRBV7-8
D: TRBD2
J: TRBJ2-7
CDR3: CASSLGLGRPPYEQYF
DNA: TGTGCCAGCAGCTTAGGACTCGGGAGGCCCCCCTACGAGCAGTACTTC

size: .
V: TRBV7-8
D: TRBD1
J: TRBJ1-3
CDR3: CASSRAGGGNTIYF
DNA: TGTGCCAGCAGCCGCGCAGGGGGTGGAAACACCATATATTTT